A selection of T cell receptor beta chains follows, all from one sample in a study of shared T cell receptors in the human thymus. Some clones are missing from TCRdb's copy, which holds only in-frame ones; the method was immunoSEQ multiplex PCR. The sample consists of some 700,000 clones, approximately 88% of them appearing once. This sample also belongs to another study, concerning human thymus T cells.

Sequencing was carried out using thymocytes. These receptors all stem from a boy in the first two years of life with a congenital heart defect. Both conserved end residues are part of each CDR3. The D gene is left open where the match is weak. Rows give clone size only sometimes, using once, few, many, or a class for an expanded clone.

d_gene	v_gene	abundance	j_gene	CDR3aa	CDR3nt
TRBD2	TRBV4-2	NA	TRBJ2-5	CASSQDLWTSGRGAQYF	TGTGCCAGCAGCCAAGATCTGTGGACTAGCGGGAGGGGGGCCCAGTACTTC
NA	TRBV19	NA	TRBJ1-2	CASSPTENYGYTF	TGTGCCAGTAGCCCCACTGAAAACTATGGCTACACCTTC
TRBD1	TRBV19	once	TRBJ2-7	CASAPSDRVSDPIEYEQYF	TGTGCCAGTGCCCCATCAGACAGGGTATCGGACCCCATAGAATACGAGCAGTACTTC
TRBD1	TRBV15	NA	TRBJ2-7	CATSLTDRAYEQYF	TGTGCCACCAGCCTAACGGACAGGGCCTACGAGCAGTACTTC
TRBD1	TRBV6-1	once	TRBJ1-2	CASSEAATGERGYTF	TGTGCCAGCAGTGAAGCGGCGACAGGGGAGCGTGGCTACACCTTC
NA	TRBV7-3	NA	TRBJ2-2	CASSHGGQNTGELFF	TGTGCCAGCAGCCATGGTGGGCAGAACACCGGGGAGCTGTTTTTT
NA	TRBV6-1	NA	TRBJ2-2	CASSEKPTGELFF	TGTGCCAGCAGTGAGAAGCCTACCGGGGAGCTGTTTTTT
NA	TRBV25-1	once	TRBJ1-1	CASRTGLNTEAFF	TGTGCCAGCAGAACAGGCTTGAACACTGAAGCTTTCTTT
TRBD1	TRBV6-5	NA	TRBJ1-1	CASSYTTGTANTEAFF	TGTGCCAGCAGTTACACGACCGGGACAGCTAACACTGAAGCTTTCTTT
TRBD1	TRBV7-8	NA	TRBJ1-2	CASSFRGRGYTF	TGTGCCAGCAGCTTCAGGGGGCGAGGCTACACCTTC
TRBD1	TRBV5-6	NA	TRBJ2-7	CASSSGTGLPLSGEQYF	TGTGCCAGCAGCTCCGGGACAGGGTTACCCTTGAGTGGCGAGCAGTACTTC
TRBD2	TRBV27	NA	TRBJ2-1	CASSLSWGTSGSDNEQFF	TGTGCCAGCAGTTTATCATGGGGGACTAGCGGGAGTGACAATGAGCAGTTCTTC
TRBD1	TRBV6-5	NA	TRBJ2-2	CASRKGQVNTGELFF	TGTGCCAGCAGAAAGGGACAGGTTAACACCGGGGAGCTGTTTTTT
NA	TRBV12-5	NA	TRBJ2-5	CASGLRGQETQYF	TGTGCTAGTGGTTTGCGGGGGCAAGAGACCCAGTACTTC
TRBD2	TRBV27	few	TRBJ2-2	CASRPGLAGAVGAGELFF	TGTGCCAGCAGGCCGGGACTAGCGGGAGCGGTAGGCGCCGGGGAGCTGTTTTTT
TRBD2	TRBV4-3	NA	TRBJ2-6	CASSRGAGLVFSGANVLTF	TGCGCCAGCAGCCGGGGAGCGGGACTAGTCTTCTCTGGGGCCAACGTCCTGACTTTC
TRBD2	TRBV13	NA	TRBJ2-1	CASSDGTSAYNEQFF	TGTGCCAGCAGCGACGGGACTAGCGCCTACAATGAGCAGTTCTTC
TRBD2	TRBV4-3	NA	TRBJ2-1	CASSQDSTSGPYNEQFF	TGCGCCAGCAGCCAGGACTCAACTAGCGGGCCCTACAATGAGCAGTTCTTC
TRBD2	TRBV27	NA	TRBJ2-7	CASSAGTSYEQYF	TGTGCCAGCAGTGCCGGGACTAGCTACGAGCAGTACTTC
TRBD1	TRBV14	NA	TRBJ1-1	CASSLDTGERTEAFF	TGTGCCAGCAGCCTAGATACAGGGGAAAGGACTGAAGCTTTCTTT
TRBD2	TRBV27	few	TRBJ2-7	CASSLPRLALPSYEQYF	TGTGCCAGCAGTTTACCCAGACTAGCGCTTCCATCCTACGAGCAGTACTTC
NA	TRBV12-5	NA	TRBJ2-5	CASAGGGGQYF	TGTGCTAGTGCCGGGGGAGGGGGCCAGTACTTC
NA	TRBV28	NA	TRBJ1-1	CASSIPRTRNTEAFF	TGTGCCAGCAGTATACCCCGGACAAGGAACACTGAAGCTTTCTTT
TRBD1	TRBV4-3	NA	TRBJ2-7	CASSQGPDRPYEQYF	TGCGCCAGCAGCCAAGGGCCGGACAGGCCCTACGAGCAGTACTTC
NA	TRBV6-1	few	TRBJ2-1	CASRTGASYNEQFF	TGTGCCAGCAGGACAGGCGCCTCCTACAATGAGCAGTTCTTC
NA	TRBV19	NA	TRBJ1-2	CASAADGDYGYTF	TGTGCCAGTGCCGCTGACGGAGACTATGGCTACACCTTC
NA	TRBV29-1	NA	TRBJ2-7	CSVEGPTPLASTYEQYF	TGCAGCGTTGAAGGCCCCACCCCACTAGCAAGTACCTACGAGCAGTACTTC
TRBD2	TRBV5-4	NA	TRBJ2-7	CASKPAPTERGSYEQYF	TGTGCCAGCAAACCCGCCCCCACTGAGCGGGGCTCCTACGAGCAGTACTTC
TRBD1	TRBV11-3	NA	TRBJ1-2	CASSLKAPGQGGYGYTF	TGTGCCAGCAGCCTGAAAGCCCCGGGACAGGGCGGCTATGGCTACACCTTC
TRBD2	TRBV2	NA	TRBJ2-3	CASSAGTSGYTDTQYF	TGTGCCAGCTCAGCAGGGACTAGCGGATACACAGATACGCAGTATTTT
NA	TRBV28	NA	TRBJ1-1	CASREEGGDDLVTEAFF	TGTGCCAGCAGGGAGGAGGGGGGGGACGATTTAGTCACTGAAGCTTTCTTT
NA	TRBV6-1	NA	TRBJ2-2	CASSPQEGGELFF	TGTGCCAGCAGCCCGCAGGAGGGCGGGGAGCTGTTTTTT
TRBD2	TRBV2	NA	TRBJ2-1	CASSGLARYNEQFF	TGTGCCAGCAGTGGACTAGCACGGTACAATGAGCAGTTCTTC
TRBD1	TRBV2	once	TRBJ1-2	CARQGQGLGGYTF	TGTGCCAGACAAGGACAGGGTCTTGGCGGCTACACCTTC
NA	TRBV11-2	NA	TRBJ1-1	CASSLGRGQRAFF	TGTGCCAGCAGCTTAGGCAGGGGACAAAGGGCTTTCTTT
NA	TRBV28	NA	TRBJ2-7	CASSLWGGGSHEQYF	TGTGCCAGCAGTTTATGGGGGGGAGGTTCCCACGAGCAGTACTTC
TRBD1	TRBV28	once	TRBJ2-1	CASSRDSGGNEQFF	TGTGCCAGCAGCCGAGATTCAGGGGGCAATGAGCAGTTCTTC
TRBD1	TRBV7-9	NA	TRBJ1-5	CASSRTGNQPQHF	TGTGCCAGCAGCAGGACAGGGAATCAGCCCCAGCATTTT
TRBD2	TRBV14	NA	TRBJ2-3	CASSQGFPGLGTDTQYF	TGTGCCAGCAGCCAAGGATTTCCGGGACTAGGCACAGATACGCAGTATTTT
TRBD2	TRBV6-1	NA	TRBJ2-5	CASSECGRARETQYF	TGTGCCAGCAGTGAATGCGGGAGGGCCCGAGAGACCCAGTACTTC
TRBD2	TRBV6-1	NA	TRBJ2-3	CASSEARLAGNTDTQYF	TGTGCCAGCAGTGAAGCAAGGCTAGCGGGGAACACAGATACGCAGTATTTT
TRBD2	TRBV5-1	NA	TRBJ2-1	CASYGLAGGYYNEQFF	TGCGCCAGCTATGGACTAGCGGGAGGTTACTACAATGAGCAGTTCTTC
TRBD2	TRBV11-1	NA	TRBJ2-7	CASSLGPLAGGPGEQYF	TGTGCCAGCAGCTTAGGGCCCCTAGCGGGAGGGCCGGGGGAGCAGTACTTC
TRBD2	TRBV27	NA	TRBJ2-2	CASRDAGTSGRAGTGELFF	TGTGCCAGCAGGGATGCCGGGACTAGCGGGAGAGCGGGCACCGGGGAGCTGTTTTTT
TRBD2	TRBV9	NA	TRBJ2-5	CASSVVGGGETQYF	TGTGCCAGCAGCGTAGTTGGGGGAGGGGAGACCCAGTACTTC
TRBD1	TRBV28	NA	TRBJ1-4	CASSPDRGDEKLFF	TGTGCCAGCAGTCCCGACAGGGGGGATGAAAAACTGTTTTTT
NA	TRBV9	NA	TRBJ2-2	CASSVGPSTGELFF	TGTGCCAGCAGCGTAGGTCCGAGCACCGGGGAGCTGTTTTTT
NA	TRBV11-2	NA	TRBJ1-4	CASSRREKLFF	TGTGCCAGCAGCCGCCGGGAAAAACTGTTTTTT
TRBD1	TRBV11-2	NA	TRBJ2-7	CASSLDKRGQGGTYEQYF	TGTGCCAGCAGCTTAGATAAGCGGGGACAGGGGGGGACCTACGAGCAGTACTTC
TRBD2	TRBV5-5	NA	TRBJ2-3	CASSLTSGPSTDTQYF	TGTGCCAGCAGCTTGACTAGCGGGCCAAGCACAGATACGCAGTATTTT
NA	TRBV6-5	NA	TRBJ2-6	CATSWANVLTF	TGTGCCACCTCGTGGGCCAACGTCCTGACTTTC
TRBD1	TRBV4-3	NA	TRBJ2-7	CASSQEWDRRSGEQYF	TGCGCCAGCAGCCAAGAGTGGGACAGGCGATCAGGAGAGCAGTACTTC
TRBD2	TRBV9	NA	TRBJ2-3	CASSAGAGVTDTQYF	TGTGCCAGCAGCGCCGGGGCGGGAGTAACAGATACGCAGTATTTT
NA	TRBV27	NA	TRBJ2-7	CASMGPGSYEQYF	TGTGCCAGCATGGGCCCAGGCTCCTACGAGCAGTACTTC
TRBD2	TRBV7-6	few	TRBJ2-3	CASSLSTSGITDTQYF	TGTGCCAGCAGCTTATCGACTAGCGGGATCACAGATACGCAGTATTTT
NA	TRBV13	NA	TRBJ2-5	CASSLEGGTEAKETQYF	TGTGCCAGCAGCTTAGAAGGCGGGACCGAGGCGAAAGAGACCCAGTACTTC
NA	TRBV27	NA	TRBJ2-3	CASSLRESSTDTQYF	TGTGCCAGCAGTCTACGGGAAAGTAGCACAGATACGCAGTATTTT
TRBD2	TRBV27	NA	TRBJ2-3	CASSPGLAGGTDTQYF	TGTGCCAGCAGTCCGGGACTAGCGGGAGGGACAGATACGCAGTATTTT
TRBD2	TRBV5-6	NA	TRBJ2-3	CASSLASGKTDTQYF	TGTGCCAGCAGCTTAGCTAGCGGGAAAACAGATACGCAGTATTTT
TRBD2	TRBV6-1	NA	TRBJ2-2	CASSERGSARGELFF	TGTGCCAGCAGTGAACGCGGGAGCGCACGCGGGGAGCTGTTTTTT